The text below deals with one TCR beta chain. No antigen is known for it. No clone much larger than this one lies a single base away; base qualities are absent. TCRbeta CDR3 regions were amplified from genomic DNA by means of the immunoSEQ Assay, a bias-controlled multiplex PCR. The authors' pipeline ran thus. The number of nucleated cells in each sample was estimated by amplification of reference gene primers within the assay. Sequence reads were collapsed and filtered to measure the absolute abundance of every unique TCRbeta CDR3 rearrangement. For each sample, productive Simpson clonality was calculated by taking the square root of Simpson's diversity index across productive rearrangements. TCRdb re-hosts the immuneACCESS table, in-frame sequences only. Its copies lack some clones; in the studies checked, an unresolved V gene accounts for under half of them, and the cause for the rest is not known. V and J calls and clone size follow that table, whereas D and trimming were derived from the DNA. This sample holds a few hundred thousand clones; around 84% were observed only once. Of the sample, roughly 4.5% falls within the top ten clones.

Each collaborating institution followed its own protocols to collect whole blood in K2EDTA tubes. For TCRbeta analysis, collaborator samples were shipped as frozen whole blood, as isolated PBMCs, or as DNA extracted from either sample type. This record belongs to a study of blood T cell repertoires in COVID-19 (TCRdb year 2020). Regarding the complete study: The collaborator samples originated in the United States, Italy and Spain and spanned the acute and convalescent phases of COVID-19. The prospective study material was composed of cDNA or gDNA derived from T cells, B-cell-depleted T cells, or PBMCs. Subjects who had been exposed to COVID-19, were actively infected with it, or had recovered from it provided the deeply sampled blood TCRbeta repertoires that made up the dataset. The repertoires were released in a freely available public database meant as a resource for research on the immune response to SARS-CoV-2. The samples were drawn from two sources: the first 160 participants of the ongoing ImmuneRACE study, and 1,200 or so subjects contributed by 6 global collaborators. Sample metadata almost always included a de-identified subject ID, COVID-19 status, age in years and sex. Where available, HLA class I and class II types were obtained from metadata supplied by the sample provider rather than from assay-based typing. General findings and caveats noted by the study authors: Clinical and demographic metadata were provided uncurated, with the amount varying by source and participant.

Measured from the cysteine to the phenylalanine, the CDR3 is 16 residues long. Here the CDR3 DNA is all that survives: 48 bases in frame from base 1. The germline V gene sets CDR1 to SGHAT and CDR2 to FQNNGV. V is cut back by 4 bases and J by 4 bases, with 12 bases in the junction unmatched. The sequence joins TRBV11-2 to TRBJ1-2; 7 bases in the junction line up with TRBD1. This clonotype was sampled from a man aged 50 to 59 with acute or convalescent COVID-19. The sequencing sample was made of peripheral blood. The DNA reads TGTGCCAGCAGCTCTTTAACAGGGGACCCAAGCTATGGCTACACCTTC. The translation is CASSSLTGDPSYGYTF.